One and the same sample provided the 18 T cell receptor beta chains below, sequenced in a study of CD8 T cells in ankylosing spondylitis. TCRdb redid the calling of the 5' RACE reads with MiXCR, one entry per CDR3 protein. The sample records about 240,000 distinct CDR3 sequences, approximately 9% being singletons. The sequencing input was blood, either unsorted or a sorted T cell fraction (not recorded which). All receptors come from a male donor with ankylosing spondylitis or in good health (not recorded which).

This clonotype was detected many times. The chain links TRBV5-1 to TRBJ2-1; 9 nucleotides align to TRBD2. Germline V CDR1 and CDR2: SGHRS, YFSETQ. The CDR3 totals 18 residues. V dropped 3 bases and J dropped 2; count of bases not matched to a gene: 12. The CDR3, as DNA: TGCGCCAGCAGCTCCACATGGACTAGCGTGAGGCCCTACAATGAGCAGTTCTTC. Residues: CASSSTWTSVRPYNEQFF.

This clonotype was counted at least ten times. The CDR3 is CASSETGFTLGTEQFF. CDR3 nucleotide sequence: TGCGCCAGCAGTGAAACGGGATTTACCCTGGGGACTGAGCAGTTCTTC. V usage is TRBV10-2 and J usage is TRBJ2-1; D could derive from TRBD1 or TRBD2 (5 bases each). The CDR3 runs 16 residues. Trimming cost V 3 bases and J 9 bases, with 21 bases left between them. From germline, CDR1 is WSHSY and CDR2 SAAADI.

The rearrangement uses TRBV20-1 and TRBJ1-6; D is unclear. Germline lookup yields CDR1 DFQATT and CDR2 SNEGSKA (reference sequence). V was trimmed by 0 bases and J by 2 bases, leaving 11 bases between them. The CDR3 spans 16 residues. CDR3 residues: CSARDEDTTYNSPLHF. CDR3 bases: TGCAGTGCTAGAGATGAAGACACCACCTATAATTCACCCCTCCACTTT.

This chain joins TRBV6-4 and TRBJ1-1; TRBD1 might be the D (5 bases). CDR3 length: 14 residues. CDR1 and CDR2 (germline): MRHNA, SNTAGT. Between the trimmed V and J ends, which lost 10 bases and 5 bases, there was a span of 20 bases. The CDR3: CANQGVEARTEAFF. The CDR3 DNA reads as TGTGCCAACCAGGGCGTCGAGGCGCGTACTGAAGCTTTCTTT.

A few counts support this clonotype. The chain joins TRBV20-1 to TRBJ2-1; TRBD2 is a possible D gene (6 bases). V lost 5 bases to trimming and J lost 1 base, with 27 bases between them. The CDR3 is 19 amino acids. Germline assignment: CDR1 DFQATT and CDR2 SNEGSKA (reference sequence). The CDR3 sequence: CSAGAPSYLLASSYNEQFF. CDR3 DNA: TGCAGTGCTGGGGCACCCTCATACCTGCTAGCGTCTTCCTACAATGAGCAGTTCTTC.

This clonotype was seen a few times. In nucleotides, the CDR3 is TGTGCCAGTAGTATGATAGCTGCCGGGGCCAACGTCCTGACTTTC. Translation gives CASSMIAAGANVLTF. J is TRBJ2-6 and V is TRBV19; D is ambiguous. CDR1 is LNHDA, CDR2 SQIVND, per germline (reference sequence). This CDR3 spans 15 amino acids. V lost 3 bases to trimming and J lost 4 bases, with 10 bases between them.

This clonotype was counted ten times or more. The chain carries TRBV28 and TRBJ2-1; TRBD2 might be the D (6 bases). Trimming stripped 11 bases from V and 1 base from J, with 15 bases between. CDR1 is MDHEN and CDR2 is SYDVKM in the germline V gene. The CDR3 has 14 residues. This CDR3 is CASRPGGSYNEQFF. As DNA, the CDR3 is TGTGCCTCTCGGCCTGGGGGGTCCTACAATGAGCAGTTCTTC.

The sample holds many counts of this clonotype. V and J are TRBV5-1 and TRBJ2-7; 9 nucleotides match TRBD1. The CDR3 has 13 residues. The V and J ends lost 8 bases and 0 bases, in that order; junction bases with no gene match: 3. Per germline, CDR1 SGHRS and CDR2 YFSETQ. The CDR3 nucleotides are TGCGCCAGTGGGACAGGGAGCTCCTACGAGCAGTACTTC. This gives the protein CASGTGSSYEQYF.

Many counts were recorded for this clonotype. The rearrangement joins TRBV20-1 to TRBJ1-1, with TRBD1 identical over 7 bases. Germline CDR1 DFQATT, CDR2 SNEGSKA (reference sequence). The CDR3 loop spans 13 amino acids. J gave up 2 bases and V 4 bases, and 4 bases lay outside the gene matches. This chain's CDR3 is CSANRQGNTEAFF. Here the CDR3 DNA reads TGCAGTGCTAACCGACAGGGAAACACTGAAGCTTTCTTT.

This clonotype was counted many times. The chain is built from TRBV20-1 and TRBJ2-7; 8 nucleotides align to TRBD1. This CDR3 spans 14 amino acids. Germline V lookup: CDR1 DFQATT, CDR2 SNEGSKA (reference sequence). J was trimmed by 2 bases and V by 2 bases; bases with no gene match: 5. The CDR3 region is CSARQGAGTYEQYF. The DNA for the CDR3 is TGCAGTGCTAGACAGGGGGCTGGGACCTACGAGCAGTACTTC.

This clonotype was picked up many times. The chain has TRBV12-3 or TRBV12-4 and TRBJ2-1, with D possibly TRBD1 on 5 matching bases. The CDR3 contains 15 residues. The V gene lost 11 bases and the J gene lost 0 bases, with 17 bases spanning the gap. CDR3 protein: CALGLGASSYNEQFF. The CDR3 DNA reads TGTGCCCTAGGCCTAGGGGCTAGCTCCTACAATGAGCAGTTCTTC.

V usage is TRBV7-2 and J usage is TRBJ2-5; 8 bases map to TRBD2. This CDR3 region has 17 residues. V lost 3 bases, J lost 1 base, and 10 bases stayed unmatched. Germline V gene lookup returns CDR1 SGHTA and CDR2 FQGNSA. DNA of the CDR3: TGTGCCAGCAGCTTCCTCCGTGGAGCGGGGGTCCAAGAGACCCAGTACTTC. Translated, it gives CASSFLRGAGVQETQYF.

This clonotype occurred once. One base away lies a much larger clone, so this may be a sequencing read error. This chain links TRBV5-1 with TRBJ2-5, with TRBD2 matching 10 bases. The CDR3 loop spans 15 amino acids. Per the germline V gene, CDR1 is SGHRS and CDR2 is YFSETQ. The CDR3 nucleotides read TGCGCCAGCAGACCGGGACTAGCGATAAAAGAGATCCAGTACTTC. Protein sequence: CASRPGLAIKEIQYF.

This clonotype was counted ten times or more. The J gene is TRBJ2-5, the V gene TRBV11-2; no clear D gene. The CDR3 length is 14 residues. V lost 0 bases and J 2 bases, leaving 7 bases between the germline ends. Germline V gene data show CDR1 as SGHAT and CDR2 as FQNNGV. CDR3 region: CASSLEVGQETQYF. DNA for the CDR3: TGTGCCAGCAGCTTAGAAGTCGGTCAAGAGACCCAGTACTTC.

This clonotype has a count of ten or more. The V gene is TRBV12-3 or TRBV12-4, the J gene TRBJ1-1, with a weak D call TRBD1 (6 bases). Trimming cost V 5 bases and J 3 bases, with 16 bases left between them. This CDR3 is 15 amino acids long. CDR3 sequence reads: CASSPRQEWDTEAFF. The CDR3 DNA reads TGTGCCAGCAGTCCGAGACAGGAGTGGGACACTGAAGCTTTCTTT.

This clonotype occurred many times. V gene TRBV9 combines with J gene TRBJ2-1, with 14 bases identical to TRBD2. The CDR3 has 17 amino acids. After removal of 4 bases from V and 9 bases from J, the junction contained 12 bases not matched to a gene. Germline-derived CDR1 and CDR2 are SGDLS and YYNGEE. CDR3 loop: CASSLGTSGSVLGEQFF. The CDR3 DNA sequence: TGTGCCAGCAGCCTTGGGACTAGCGGGAGTGTTTTGGGTGAGCAGTTCTTC.

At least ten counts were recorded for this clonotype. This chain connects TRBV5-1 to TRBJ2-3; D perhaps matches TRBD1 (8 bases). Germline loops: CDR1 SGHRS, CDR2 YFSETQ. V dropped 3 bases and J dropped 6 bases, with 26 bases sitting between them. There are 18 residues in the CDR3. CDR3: CASSSGGETGEQSDTQYF. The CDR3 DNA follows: TGCGCCAGCAGCTCTGGGGGGGAGACAGGGGAACAGTCGGATACGCAGTATTTT.

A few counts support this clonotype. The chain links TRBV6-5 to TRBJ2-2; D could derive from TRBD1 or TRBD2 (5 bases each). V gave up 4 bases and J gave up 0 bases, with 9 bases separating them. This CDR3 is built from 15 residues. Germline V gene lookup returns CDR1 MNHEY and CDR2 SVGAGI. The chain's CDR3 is CASSLGPSNTGELFF. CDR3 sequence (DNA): TGTGCCAGCAGTTTGGGACCCTCGAACACCGGGGAGCTGTTTTTT.